This T cell receptor beta chain was captured by sequencing in a study of shared clonotypes between healthy human individuals. General observations from the study: A reduction in generation probabilities was seen for non-shared clonotypes relative to those shared by all four donors.

TCRdb's table, derived via immunoSEQ multiplex PCR, lists solely in-frame clones and lacks some. The sample records about 1.1 million clones, around 82% being singletons. About this clone itself: Its antigen is still unknown.

Source material: memory CD4+ T cells from PBMCs. The sample's subset: CD45RA-negative fraction. This TCR was sampled from a young man in good health. Some clones in this sample may be carry-over from other donors' samples.

CDR3 in DNA: TGTGCCAGCTCTATGGGCAGAGCGGCACGACGAACAGATACGCAGTATTTT. Protein: CASSMGRAARRTDTQYF. The rearrangement joins TRBV28 to TRBJ2-3; D perhaps matches TRBD2 (5 bases). The CDR3 totals 17 residues. In germline, CDR1 is MDHEN, CDR2 SYDVKM. With 8 bases removed from V and 3 bases from J, the gap between germline ends came to 24 bases.